This passage covers 21 T cell receptor beta chains from one sample sequenced in a study of shared clonotypes between healthy human individuals. Naive CD8 cells were CD45RO-negative, positively selected for CCR7, excluding terminally differentiated effector memory CD45RA+ cells. The protocol was immunoSEQ multiplex PCR, while the TCRdb copy is restricted to in-frame clones and leaves out a portion. Of millions of clones listed, about 92% are singletons. The sequenced sample consisted of naive CD8+ T cells from PBMCs. The receptors derive from a man younger than 30 in good health. Some clones in this sample may be carry-over from other donors' samples.

The table lists this clone with a count of one. Here the CDR3 reads CAISEESPSSYEQYF. CDR3 in DNA: TGTGCCATCAGTGAAGAGAGTCCGAGCTCCTACGAGCAGTACTTC. The rearrangement links TRBV10-3 to TRBJ2-7; D ambiguous. V was trimmed by 3 bases and J by 0 bases, leaving 12 bases between them. Germline V gene sequence: CDR1 ENHRY, CDR2 SYGVKD. The CDR3 spans 15 residues.

The chain links TRBV6-5 to TRBJ2-7; 10 nucleotides align to TRBD1. The CDR3 is 15 residues long. The germline gives CDR1 MNHEY, CDR2 SVGAGI. The junction had 10 bases not matched to a gene; V was cut back by 5 bases and J by 6 bases. The CDR3 is CASSAWGQGRFEQYF. For the CDR3, the DNA is TGTGCCAGCAGTGCCTGGGGACAGGGGAGGTTCGAGCAGTACTTC.

The V call is TRBV9, the J call TRBJ2-5; D may be TRBD1 (6 bases). The CDR3 consists of 14 residues. Trimming stripped 4 bases from V and 2 bases from J, with 12 bases between. Germline CDR1 reads SGDLS; CDR2 reads YYNGEE. CDR3 sequence (DNA): TGTGCCAGCAGCCCGAGGGACATTCAAGAGACCCAGTACTTC. Translating it yields CASSPRDIQETQYF.

This chain connects TRBV27 to TRBJ2-3; 9 nucleotides line up with TRBD1. This CDR3 is built from 15 residues. Germline-derived CDR1 and CDR2 are MNHEY and SMNVEV (reference sequence). V was pared by 7 bases and J by 5 bases, with 10 bases of the junction left unmatched. CDR3: CASTSWDRVGDTQYF. The DNA of the CDR3 is TGTGCCAGCACTTCCTGGGACAGGGTAGGAGATACGCAGTATTTT.

The rearrangement joins TRBV27 to TRBJ2-4; D is possibly TRBD1 (5 bases). Germline V gene sequence: CDR1 MNHEY, CDR2 SMNVEV (reference sequence). The CDR3 covers 17 residues. V lost 4 bases, J lost 0 bases, and 16 bases lay in between. CDR3 protein: CASSSRVGVQAKNIQYF. CDR3 DNA sequence: TGTGCCAGCAGTTCCCGGGTAGGGGTGCAAGCCAAAAACATTCAGTACTTC.

The CDR3 nucleotides are TGTGCCAGCAGTTCCCACCAGAGATCCTACGAGCAGTACTTC. Encoded protein: CASSSHQRSYEQYF. The J gene is TRBJ2-7, the V gene TRBV6-5; D gene uncertain. This CDR3 spans 14 amino acids. The germline gives CDR1 MNHEY, CDR2 SVGAGI. Trimming left V 4 bases short and J 1 base short, with 11 bases between.

This clone occurred a few times. The rearrangement links TRBV30 to TRBJ1-5; D uncertain. The CDR3 covers 17 residues. The V end lost 0 bases, the J end lost 0 bases, and 15 bases lay between the germline ends. CDR1 is GTSNPN, CDR2 SVGIG, per germline (reference sequence). The CDR3 bases are TGTGCCTGGAGTGTACACGGACTTCAATATAGCAATCAGCCCCAGCATTTT. It translates to CAWSVHGLQYSNQPQHF.

V is TRBV27 and J is TRBJ1-2, with 9 bases matching TRBD1. The CDR3 consists of 14 residues. Germline CDR1 is MNHEY and CDR2 is SMNVEV (reference sequence). Germline trimming cut 6 bases from V and 4 bases from J; bases unmatched to any gene: 6. In nucleotides, the CDR3 is TGTGCCAGCAGCCCCGGGACAGGGTCCTATGGCTACACCTTC. Its protein product is CASSPGTGSYGYTF.

V usage is TRBV2 and J usage is TRBJ2-7; 11 bases are shared with TRBD2. The CDR3 runs 13 residues. The trim removed 9 bases at V and 3 bases at J, leaving 4 bases unmatched. CDR1 SNHLY and CDR2 FYNNEI come from the germline V gene. The CDR3 nucleotides are TGTGCCAGTCAGACTAGCGGGAACTACGAGCAGTACTTC. Translation gives CASQTSGNYEQYF.

Turning to this clone: This sample includes further DNA sequences coding for the same CDR3. This chain joins TRBV7-9 and TRBJ2-2, with D tentatively TRBD2 (6 bases). This CDR3 comprises 15 residues. Between the trimmed V and J ends, which lost 5 bases and 2 bases, there was a span of 12 bases. Germline-derived CDR1 and CDR2 are SEHNR and FQNEAQ (reference sequence). CDR3 amino acids: CASSSRDSNTGELFF. CDR3 nucleotide sequence: TGTGCCAGCAGCAGCCGGGACTCAAACACCGGGGAGCTGTTTTTT.

V usage is TRBV5-5 and J usage is TRBJ2-7; D gene uncertain. The V gene's germline CDR1 is SGHKS and CDR2 YYEKEE (reference sequence). Trimming removed 0 bases from V and 6 bases from J, with 16 bases in between. The CDR3 runs to 15 residues. The CDR3 sequence is CASSLEWLPRLEQYF. DNA of the CDR3: TGTGCCAGCAGCTTGGAATGGCTGCCCCGTCTCGAGCAGTACTTC.

Remarks on this clone: Other nucleotide sequences in the sample specify the same CDR3. This chain connects TRBV28 to TRBJ2-1; maybe TRBD2 (7 bases). V lost 3 bases to trimming and J lost 1 base, with 13 bases between them. This CDR3 is built from 16 residues. Germline CDR1 reads MDHEN; CDR2 reads SYDVKM. CDR3 in amino acids: CASSFSGEGSYNEQFF. The DNA for the CDR3 is TGTGCCAGCAGTTTCTCAGGGGAGGGGTCCTACAATGAGCAGTTCTTC.

This clone was picked up one time. One base separates it from a far larger clone, so it is likely a read error. This chain joins TRBV13 and TRBJ2-3; TRBD2 matches 10 bases. Germline V lookup: CDR1 PRHDT, CDR2 FYEKMQ (reference sequence). V shed 6 bases, J shed 1 base, and the junction held 4 bases outside the gene matches. The CDR3 consists of 15 residues. The CDR3 loop is CASSPGTSGTDTQYF. The CDR3, as DNA: TGTGCCAGCAGTCCCGGGACTAGCGGCACAGATACGCAGTATTTT. The full variable domain, rest sourced from reference TRBV13 and TRBJ2-3, is AAGVIQSPRHLIKEKRETATLKCYPIPRHDTVYWYQQGPGQDPQFLISFYEKMQSDKGSIPDRFSAQQFSDYHSELNMSSLELGDSALYFCASSPGTSGTDTQYFGPGTRLTVL.

The CDR3 coding sequence is TGTGCCAGCAGTCCCCGGTGGGGGAACACTGAAGCTTTCTTT. This translates into CASSPRWGNTEAFF. J is TRBJ1-1 and V is TRBV27; D not resolved. Trimming left V 5 bases short and J 1 base short, with 11 bases between. The germline CDR1 and CDR2 sequences are MNHEY and SMNVEV (reference sequence). The CDR3 is 14 amino acids.

The genes are TRBV28 and TRBJ1-5; weak D call: TRBD1 (5 bases). CDR3 length equals 16 residues. V shed 3 bases and J shed 0 bases, with 12 bases lying between them. CDR1 is MDHEN, CDR2 SYDVKM, per germline. CDR3 residues: CASSFAPTGSNQPQHF. For the CDR3, the DNA is TGTGCCAGCAGTTTTGCCCCAACAGGTAGCAATCAGCCCCAGCATTTT.

The chain couples TRBV6-1 to TRBJ2-7; D is uncertain. The CDR3 is 15 residues long. V was shortened by 2 bases and J by 3 bases, with 14 bases between the two germline ends. The germline gives CDR1 MNHNS, CDR2 SASEGT. The CDR3 sequence: CASSEMVPSNYEQYF. The CDR3 nucleotides are TGTGCCAGCAGTGAAATGGTCCCCTCAAACTACGAGCAGTACTTC.

The V and J genes are TRBV4-2 and TRBJ2-5; a weak D match, TRBD2 (6 bases). This CDR3 comprises 14 residues. Trimming took off 1 base at V and 5 bases at J, with 11 bases between the two ends. CDR1 LGHNA and CDR2 YNFKEQ come from the germline V gene. The CDR3: CASSQGGDVETQYF. In DNA, the CDR3 is TGTGCCAGCAGCCAAGGCGGGGACGTGGAGACCCAGTACTTC.

The CDR3 loop reads CASSFPGVYGYTF. DNA of the CDR3: TGTGCCAGCAGCTTCCCGGGAGTCTATGGCTACACCTTC. The V and J genes are TRBV7-2 and TRBJ1-2; D gene ambiguous. With 3 bases removed from V and 4 bases from J, the gap between germline ends came to 9 bases. Germline values: CDR1 SGHTA, CDR2 FQGNSA. The CDR3 totals 13 residues.

This chain connects TRBV27 to TRBJ2-7; D is perhaps TRBD2 (5 bases). The CDR3 has 14 amino acids. V was cut by 6 bases and J by 2 bases, with 14 bases left in between. CDR1 is MNHEY and CDR2 is SMNVEV in the germline V gene (reference sequence). The CDR3 bases are TGTGCCAGCAGCAACCGACTGGGAGCCTACGAGCAGTACTTC. Translating gives CASSNRLGAYEQYF.

This chain joins TRBV5-1 and TRBJ1-5; D ambiguous. Germline V gene data show CDR1 as SGHRS and CDR2 as YFSETQ. The germline V and J ends were trimmed by 0 bases and 6 bases, with 10 bases remaining between them. CDR3 length: 14 residues. For the CDR3, the DNA is TGCGCCAGCAGCTTGGAGGGTATGAGTCAGCCCCAGCATTTT. Its translation is CASSLEGMSQPQHF.

The chain links TRBV27 to TRBJ1-5; D gene uncertain. The CDR3 is 14 amino acids. Trimming shortened V by 5 bases and J by 0 bases, and 8 bases separated the two germline ends. Germline CDR1 and CDR2: MNHEY and SMNVEV (reference sequence). This CDR3 is CASSVGYSNQPQHF. Written as DNA, the CDR3 is TGTGCCAGCAGTGTCGGATATAGCAATCAGCCCCAGCATTTT.